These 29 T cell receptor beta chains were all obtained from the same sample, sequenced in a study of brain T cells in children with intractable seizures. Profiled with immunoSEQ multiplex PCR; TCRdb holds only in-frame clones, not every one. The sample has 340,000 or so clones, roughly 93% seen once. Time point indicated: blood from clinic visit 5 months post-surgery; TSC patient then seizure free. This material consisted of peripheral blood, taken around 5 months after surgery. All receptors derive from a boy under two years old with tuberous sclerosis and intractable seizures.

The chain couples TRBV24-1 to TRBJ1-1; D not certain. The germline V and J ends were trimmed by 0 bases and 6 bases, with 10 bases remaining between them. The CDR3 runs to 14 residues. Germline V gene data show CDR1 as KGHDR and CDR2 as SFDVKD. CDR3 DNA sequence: TGTGCCACCAGTGATTTGCGGGATAAGGCTGAAGCTTTCTTT. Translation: CATSDLRDKAEAFF.

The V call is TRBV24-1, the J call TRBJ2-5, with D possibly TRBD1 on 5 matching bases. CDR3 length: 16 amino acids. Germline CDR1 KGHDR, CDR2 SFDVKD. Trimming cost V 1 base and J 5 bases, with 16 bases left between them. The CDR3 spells CATSDFGRQGTETQYF. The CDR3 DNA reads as TGTGCCACCAGTGATTTCGGCCGTCAGGGTACGGAGACCCAGTACTTC.

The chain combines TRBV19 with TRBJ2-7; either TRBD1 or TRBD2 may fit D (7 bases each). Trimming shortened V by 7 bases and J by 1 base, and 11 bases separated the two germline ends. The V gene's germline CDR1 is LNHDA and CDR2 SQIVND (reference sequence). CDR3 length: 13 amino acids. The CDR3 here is CASTQGGSYEQYF. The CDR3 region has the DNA TGTGCCAGTACCCAGGGGGGGTCCTACGAGCAGTACTTC.

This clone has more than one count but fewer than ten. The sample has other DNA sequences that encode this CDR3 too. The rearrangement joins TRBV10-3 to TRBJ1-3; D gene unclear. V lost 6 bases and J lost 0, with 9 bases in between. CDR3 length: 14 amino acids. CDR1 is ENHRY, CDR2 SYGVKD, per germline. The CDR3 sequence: CAIRTLFSGNTIYF. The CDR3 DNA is TGTGCCATCAGAACCCTCTTCTCTGGAAACACCATATATTTT.

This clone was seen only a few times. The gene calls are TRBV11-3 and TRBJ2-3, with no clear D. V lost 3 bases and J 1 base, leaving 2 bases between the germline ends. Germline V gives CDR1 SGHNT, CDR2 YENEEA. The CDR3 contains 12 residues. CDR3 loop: CASSFGTDTQYF. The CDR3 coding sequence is TGTGCCAGCAGCTTCGGCACAGATACGCAGTATTTT.

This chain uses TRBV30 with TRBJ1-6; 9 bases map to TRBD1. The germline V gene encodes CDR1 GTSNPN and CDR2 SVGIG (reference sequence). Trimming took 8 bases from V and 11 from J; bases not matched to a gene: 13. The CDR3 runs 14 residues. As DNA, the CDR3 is TGTGCCCATAGTAGGGGACAGGGTATGGCACCCCTCCACTTT. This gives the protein CAHSRGQGMAPLHF.

The CDR3 region has the DNA TGTGCCAGCAGCGGGACAGGGGGAGGCTATGGCTACACCTTC. Protein sequence: CASSGTGGGYGYTF. The rearrangement links TRBV11-2 to TRBJ1-2; TRBD1 aligns across 11 bases. The germline gives CDR1 SGHAT, CDR2 FQNNGV. The J segment lost 4 bases and the V segment lost 5 bases, leaving 3 bases of the junction unmatched. This CDR3 has 14 amino acids. Filled out from reference TRBV11-2 and TRBJ1-2, the complete variable domain reads EAGVAQSPRYKIIEKRQSVAFWCNPISGHATLYWYQQILGQGPKLLIQFQNNGVVDDSQLPKDRFSAERLKGVDSTLKIQPAKLEDSAVYLCASSGTGGGYGYTFGSGTRLTVV.

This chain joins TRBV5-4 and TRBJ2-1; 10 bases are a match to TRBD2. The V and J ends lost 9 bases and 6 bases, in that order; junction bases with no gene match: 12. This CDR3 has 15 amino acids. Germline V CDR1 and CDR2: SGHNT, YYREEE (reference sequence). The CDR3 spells CATAGVAGGRNEQFF. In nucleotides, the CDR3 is TGTGCCACCGCCGGGGTAGCGGGGGGACGCAATGAGCAGTTCTTC.

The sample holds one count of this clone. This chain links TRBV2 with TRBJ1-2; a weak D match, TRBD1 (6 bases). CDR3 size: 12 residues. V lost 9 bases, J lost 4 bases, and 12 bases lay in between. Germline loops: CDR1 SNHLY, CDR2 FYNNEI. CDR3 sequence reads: CARLQGPYGYTF. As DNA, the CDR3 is TGTGCCAGATTACAGGGTCCCTATGGCTACACCTTC.

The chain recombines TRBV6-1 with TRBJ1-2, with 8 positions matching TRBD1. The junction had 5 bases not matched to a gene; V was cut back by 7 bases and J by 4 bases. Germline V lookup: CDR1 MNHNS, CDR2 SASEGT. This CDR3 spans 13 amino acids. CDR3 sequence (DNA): TGTGCCAGCACCACAGGGGGTCTCTATGGCTACACCTTC. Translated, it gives CASTTGGLYGYTF.

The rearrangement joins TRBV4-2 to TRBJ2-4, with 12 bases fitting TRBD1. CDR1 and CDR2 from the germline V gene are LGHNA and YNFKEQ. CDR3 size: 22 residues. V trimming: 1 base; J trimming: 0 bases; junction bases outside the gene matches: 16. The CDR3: CASSQASVSGTGGRIAKNIQYF. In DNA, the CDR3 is TGTGCCAGCAGCCAAGCCTCCGTTTCCGGGACAGGGGGCAGGATAGCCAAAAACATTCAGTACTTC.

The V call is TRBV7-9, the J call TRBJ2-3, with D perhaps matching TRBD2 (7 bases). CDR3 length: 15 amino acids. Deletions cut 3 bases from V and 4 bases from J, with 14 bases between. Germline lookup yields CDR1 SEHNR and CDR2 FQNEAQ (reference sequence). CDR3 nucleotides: TGTGCCAGCAGCTTCGGCCCGGGGGGCCCAGATACGCAGTATTTT. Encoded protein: CASSFGPGGPDTQYF.

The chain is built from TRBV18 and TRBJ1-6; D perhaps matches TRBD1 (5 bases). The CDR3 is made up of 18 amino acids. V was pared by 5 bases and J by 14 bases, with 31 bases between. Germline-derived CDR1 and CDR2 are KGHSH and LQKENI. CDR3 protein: CASSTLAFSGSGYRTLHF. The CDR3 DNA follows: TGTGCCAGCTCAACCCTCGCCTTCTCAGGGTCCGGTTATAGAACCCTCCACTTT.

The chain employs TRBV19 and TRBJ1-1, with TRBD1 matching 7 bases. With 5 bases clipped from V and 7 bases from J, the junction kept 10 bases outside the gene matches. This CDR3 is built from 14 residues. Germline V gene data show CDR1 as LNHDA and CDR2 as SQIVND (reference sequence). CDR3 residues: CASSPGKGALEAFF. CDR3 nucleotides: TGTGCCAGTAGTCCCGGGAAGGGGGCGCTTGAAGCTTTCTTT.

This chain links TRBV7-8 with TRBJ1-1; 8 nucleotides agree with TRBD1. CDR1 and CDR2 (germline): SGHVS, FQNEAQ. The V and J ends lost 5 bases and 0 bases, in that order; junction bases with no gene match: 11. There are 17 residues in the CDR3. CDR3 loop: CASSEGQDGLMNTEAFF. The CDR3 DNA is TGTGCCAGCAGCGAGGGACAGGATGGACTAATGAACACTGAAGCTTTCTTT.

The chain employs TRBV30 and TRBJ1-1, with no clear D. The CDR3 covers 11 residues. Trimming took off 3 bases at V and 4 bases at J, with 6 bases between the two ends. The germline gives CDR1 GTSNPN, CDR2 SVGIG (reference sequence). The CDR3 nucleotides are TGTGCCTGGAGGGAGTTCACTGAAGCTTTCTTT. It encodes CAWREFTEAFF. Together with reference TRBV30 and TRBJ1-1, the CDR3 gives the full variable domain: SQTIHQWPATLVQPVGSPLSLECTVEGTSNPNLYWYRQAAGRGLQLLFYSVGIGQISSEVPQNLSASRPQDRQFILSSKKLLLSDSGFYLCAWREFTEAFFGQGTRLTVV.

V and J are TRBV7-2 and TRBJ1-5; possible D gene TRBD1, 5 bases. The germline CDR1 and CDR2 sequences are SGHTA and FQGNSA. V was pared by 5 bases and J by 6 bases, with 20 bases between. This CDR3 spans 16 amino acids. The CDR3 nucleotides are TGTGCCAGCAGCCCATCCCGTGGGTTTAGGGGTCAGCCCCAGCATTTT. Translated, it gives CASSPSRGFRGQPQHF.

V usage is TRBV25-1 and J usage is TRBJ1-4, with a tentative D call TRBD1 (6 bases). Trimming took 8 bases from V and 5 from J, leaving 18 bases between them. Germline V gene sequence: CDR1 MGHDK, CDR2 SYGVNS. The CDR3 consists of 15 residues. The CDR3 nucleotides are TGTGCCAGCGGTAAACAGGGCCTGGGGAATGAAAAACTGTTTTTT. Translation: CASGKQGLGNEKLFF.

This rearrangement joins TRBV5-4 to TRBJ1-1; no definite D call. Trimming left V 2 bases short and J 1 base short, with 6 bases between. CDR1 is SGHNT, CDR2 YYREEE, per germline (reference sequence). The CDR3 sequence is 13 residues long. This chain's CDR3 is CASSLRKNTEAFF. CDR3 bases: TGTGCCAGCAGCTTAAGGAAGAACACTGAAGCTTTCTTT.

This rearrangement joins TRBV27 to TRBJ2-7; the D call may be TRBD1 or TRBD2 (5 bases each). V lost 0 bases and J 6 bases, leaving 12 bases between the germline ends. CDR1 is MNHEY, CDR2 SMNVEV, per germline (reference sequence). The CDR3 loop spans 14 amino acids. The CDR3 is CASSLSIGGAEQYF. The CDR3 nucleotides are TGTGCCAGCAGTTTATCGATTGGGGGAGCCGAGCAGTACTTC.

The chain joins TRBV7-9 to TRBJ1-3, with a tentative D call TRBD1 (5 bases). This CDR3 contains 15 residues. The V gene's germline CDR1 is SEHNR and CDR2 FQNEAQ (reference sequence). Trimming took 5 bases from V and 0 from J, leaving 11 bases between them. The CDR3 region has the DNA TGTGCCAGCAGCCCGAGGGACCCCTCTGGAAACACCATATATTTT. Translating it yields CASSPRDPSGNTIYF.

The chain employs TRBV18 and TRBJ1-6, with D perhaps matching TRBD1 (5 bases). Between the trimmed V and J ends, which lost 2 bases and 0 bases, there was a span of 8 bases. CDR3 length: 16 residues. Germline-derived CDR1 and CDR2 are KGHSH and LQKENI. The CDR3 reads CASSPGHSSYNSPLHF. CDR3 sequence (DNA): TGTGCCAGCTCACCAGGACATAGCTCCTATAATTCACCCCTCCACTTT.

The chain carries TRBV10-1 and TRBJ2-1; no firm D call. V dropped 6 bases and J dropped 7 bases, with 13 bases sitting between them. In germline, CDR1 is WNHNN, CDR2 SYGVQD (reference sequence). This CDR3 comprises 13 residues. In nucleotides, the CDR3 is TGCGCCAGCAGCTCGAGTGCGGTGAATGAGCAGTTCTTC. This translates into CASSSSAVNEQFF.

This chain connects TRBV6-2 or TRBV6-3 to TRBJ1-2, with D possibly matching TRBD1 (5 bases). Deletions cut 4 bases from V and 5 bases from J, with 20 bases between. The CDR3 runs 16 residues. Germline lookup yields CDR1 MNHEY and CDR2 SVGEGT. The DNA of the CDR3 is TGTGCCAGCAGTTCCCTCAGTTGGGGGGAAGGGTATGGCTACACCTTC. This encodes CASSSLSWGEGYGYTF.

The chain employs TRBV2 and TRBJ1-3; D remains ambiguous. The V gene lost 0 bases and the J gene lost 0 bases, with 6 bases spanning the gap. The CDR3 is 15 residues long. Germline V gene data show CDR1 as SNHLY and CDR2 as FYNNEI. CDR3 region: CASSEAPGSGNTIYF. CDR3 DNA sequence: TGTGCCAGCAGTGAAGCCCCAGGCTCTGGAAACACCATATATTTT.

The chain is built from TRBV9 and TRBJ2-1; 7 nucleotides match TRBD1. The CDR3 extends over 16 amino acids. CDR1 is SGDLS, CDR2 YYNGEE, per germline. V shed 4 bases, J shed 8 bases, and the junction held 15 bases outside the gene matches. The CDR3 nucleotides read TGTGCCAGCAGCCGTAGCCTGACAGGGAAGATTGATGAGCAGTTCTTC. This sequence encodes CASSRSLTGKIDEQFF.

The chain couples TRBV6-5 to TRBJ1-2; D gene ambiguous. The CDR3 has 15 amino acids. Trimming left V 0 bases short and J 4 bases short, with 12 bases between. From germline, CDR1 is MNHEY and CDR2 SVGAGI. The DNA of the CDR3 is TGTGCCAGCAGTTACTCAAGGGATTCGGGCTATGGCTACACCTTC. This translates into CASSYSRDSGYGYTF.

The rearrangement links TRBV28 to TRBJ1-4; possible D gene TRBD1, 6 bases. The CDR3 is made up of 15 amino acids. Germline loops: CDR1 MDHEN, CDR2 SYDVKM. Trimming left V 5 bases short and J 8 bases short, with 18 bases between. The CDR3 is CASSEEGGIREKLFF. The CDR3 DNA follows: TGTGCCAGCAGTGAGGAGGGGGGTATTCGGGAAAAACTGTTTTTT.

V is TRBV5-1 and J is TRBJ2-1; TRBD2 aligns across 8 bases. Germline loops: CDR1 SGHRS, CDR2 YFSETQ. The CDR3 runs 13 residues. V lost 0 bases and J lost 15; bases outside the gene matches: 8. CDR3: CASSLDSGGLRFF. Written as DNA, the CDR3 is TGCGCCAGCAGCTTGGACAGCGGGGGATTACGGTTCTTC.